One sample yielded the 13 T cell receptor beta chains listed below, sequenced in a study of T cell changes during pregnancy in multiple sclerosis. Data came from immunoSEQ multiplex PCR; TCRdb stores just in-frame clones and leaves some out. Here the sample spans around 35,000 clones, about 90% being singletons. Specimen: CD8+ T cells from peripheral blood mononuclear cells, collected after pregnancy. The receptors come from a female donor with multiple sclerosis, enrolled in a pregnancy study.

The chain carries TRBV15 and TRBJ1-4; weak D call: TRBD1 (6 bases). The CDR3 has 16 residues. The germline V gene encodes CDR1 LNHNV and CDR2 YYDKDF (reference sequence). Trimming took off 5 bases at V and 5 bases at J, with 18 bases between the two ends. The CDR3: CATSSPRTVKNEKLFF. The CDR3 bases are TGTGCCACCAGCTCTCCGAGGACAGTTAAGAATGAAAAACTGTTTTTT. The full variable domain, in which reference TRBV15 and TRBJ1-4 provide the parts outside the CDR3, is DAMVIQNPRYQVTQFGKPVTLSCSQTLNHNVMYWYQQKSSQAPKLLFHYYDKDFNNEADTPDNFQSRRPNTSFCFLDIRSPGLGDTAMYLCATSSPRTVKNEKLFFGSGTQLSVL.

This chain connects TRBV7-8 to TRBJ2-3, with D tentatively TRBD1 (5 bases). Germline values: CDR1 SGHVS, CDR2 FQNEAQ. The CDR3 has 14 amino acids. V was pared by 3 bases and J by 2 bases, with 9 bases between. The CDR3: CASSLDILTDTQYF. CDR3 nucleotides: TGTGCCAGCAGCTTGGACATACTCACAGATACGCAGTATTTT.

CDR3 nucleotides: TGTGCCAGCAGCCAAGTTGGGCGCAACACAGATACGCAGTATTTT. It is translated as CASSQVGRNTDTQYF. The V and J genes are TRBV14 and TRBJ2-3; D uncertain. Trimming removed 1 base from V and 2 bases from J, with 10 bases in between. The CDR3 has 15 residues. The germline CDR1 and CDR2 sequences are SGHDN and FVKESK.

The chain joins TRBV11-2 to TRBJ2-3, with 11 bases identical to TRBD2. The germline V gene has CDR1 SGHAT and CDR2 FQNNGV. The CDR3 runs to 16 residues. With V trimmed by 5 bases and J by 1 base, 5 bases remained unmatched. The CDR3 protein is CASSPGLAARTDTQYF. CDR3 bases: TGTGCCAGCAGCCCGGGACTAGCGGCCCGCACAGATACGCAGTATTTT. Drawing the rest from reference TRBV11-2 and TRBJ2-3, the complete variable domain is EAGVAQSPRYKIIEKRQSVAFWCNPISGHATLYWYQQILGQGPKLLIQFQNNGVVDDSQLPKDRFSAERLKGVDSTLKIQPAKLEDSAVYLCASSPGLAARTDTQYFGPGTRLTVL.

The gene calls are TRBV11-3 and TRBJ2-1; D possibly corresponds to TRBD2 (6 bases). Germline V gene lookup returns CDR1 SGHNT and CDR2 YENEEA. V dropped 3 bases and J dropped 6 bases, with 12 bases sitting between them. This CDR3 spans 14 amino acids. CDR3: CASSFPGVGNEQFF. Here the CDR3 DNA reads TGTGCCAGCAGCTTCCCGGGGGTTGGCAATGAGCAGTTCTTC.

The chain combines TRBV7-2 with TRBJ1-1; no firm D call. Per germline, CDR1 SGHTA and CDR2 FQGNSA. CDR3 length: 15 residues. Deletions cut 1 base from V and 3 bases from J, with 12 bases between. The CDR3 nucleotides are TGTGCCAGCAGCTTAGGGCCAGGCGGGGACACTGAAGCTTTCTTT. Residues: CASSLGPGGDTEAFF.

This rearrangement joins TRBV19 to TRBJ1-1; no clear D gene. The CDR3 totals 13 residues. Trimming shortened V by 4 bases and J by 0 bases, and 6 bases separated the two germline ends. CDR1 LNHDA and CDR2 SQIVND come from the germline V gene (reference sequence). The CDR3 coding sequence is TGTGCCAGTAGTACTTCGTTGAACACTGAAGCTTTCTTT. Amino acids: CASSTSLNTEAFF.

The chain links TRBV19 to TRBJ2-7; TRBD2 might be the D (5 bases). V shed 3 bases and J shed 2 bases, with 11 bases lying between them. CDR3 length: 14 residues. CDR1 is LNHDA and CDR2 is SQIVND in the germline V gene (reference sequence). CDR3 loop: CASSMGDTPYEQYF. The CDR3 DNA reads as TGTGCCAGTAGTATGGGAGACACCCCCTACGAGCAGTACTTC.

The DNA of the CDR3 is TGTGCCAGCAGCTCGAACAGGGAGAACTATGGCTACACCTTC. Encoded protein: CASSSNRENYGYTF. This chain connects TRBV9 to TRBJ1-2; maybe TRBD1 (6 bases). The CDR3 sequence is 14 residues long. Trimming took 4 bases from V and 2 from J, leaving 12 bases between them. Per germline, CDR1 SGDLS and CDR2 YYNGEE.

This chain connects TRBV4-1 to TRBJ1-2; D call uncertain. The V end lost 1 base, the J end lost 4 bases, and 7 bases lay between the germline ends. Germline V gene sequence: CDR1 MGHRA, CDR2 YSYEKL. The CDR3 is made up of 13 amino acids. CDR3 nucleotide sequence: TGCGCCAGCAGCCAAGTGGAGGGCTATGGCTACACCTTC. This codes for CASSQVEGYGYTF.

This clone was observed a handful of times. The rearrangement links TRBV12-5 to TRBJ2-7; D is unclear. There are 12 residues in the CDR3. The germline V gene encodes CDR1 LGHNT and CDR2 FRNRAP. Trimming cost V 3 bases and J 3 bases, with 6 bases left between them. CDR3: CASGFASYEQYF. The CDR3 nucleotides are TGTGCTAGTGGTTTCGCGAGCTACGAGCAGTACTTC.

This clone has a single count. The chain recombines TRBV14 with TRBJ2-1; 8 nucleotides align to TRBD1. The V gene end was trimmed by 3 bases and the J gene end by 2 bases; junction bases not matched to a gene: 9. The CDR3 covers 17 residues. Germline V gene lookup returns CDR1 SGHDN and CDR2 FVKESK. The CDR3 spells CASSQQTGVLTYNEQFF. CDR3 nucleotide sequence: TGTGCCAGCAGCCAGCAGACAGGGGTATTAACCTACAATGAGCAGTTCTTC.

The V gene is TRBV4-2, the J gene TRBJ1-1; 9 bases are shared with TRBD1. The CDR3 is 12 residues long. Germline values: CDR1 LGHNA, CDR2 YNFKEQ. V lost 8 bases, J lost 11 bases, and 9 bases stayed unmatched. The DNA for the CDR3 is TGTGCCAGCTTGGACAGGGGAAGAGATGCTTTCTTT. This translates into CASLDRGRDAFF.